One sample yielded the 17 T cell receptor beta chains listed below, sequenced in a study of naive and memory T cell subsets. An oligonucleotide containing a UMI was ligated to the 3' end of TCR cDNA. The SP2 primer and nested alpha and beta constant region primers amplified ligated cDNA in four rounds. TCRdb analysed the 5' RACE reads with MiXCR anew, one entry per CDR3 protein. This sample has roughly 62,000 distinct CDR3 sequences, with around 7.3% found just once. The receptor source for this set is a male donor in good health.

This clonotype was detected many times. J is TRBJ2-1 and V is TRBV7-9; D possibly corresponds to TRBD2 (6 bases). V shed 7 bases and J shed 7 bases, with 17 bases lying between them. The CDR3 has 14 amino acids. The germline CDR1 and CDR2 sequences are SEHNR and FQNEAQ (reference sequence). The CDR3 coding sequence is TGTGCCAGCATACGCACCGGGACTTTAAATGAGCAGTTCTTC. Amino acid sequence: CASIRTGTLNEQFF.

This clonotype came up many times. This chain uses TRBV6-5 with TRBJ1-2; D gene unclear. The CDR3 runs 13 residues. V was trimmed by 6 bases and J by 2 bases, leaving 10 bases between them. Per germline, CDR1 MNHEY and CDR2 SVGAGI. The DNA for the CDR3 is TGTGCCAGCAGACCAGAATTCAACTATGGCTACACCTTC. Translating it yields CASRPEFNYGYTF.

CDR3 sequence reads: CASSLEPAGISYNEQFF. Here the CDR3 DNA reads TGTGCCAGCAGCTTAGAGCCAGCGGGGATCTCCTACAATGAGCAGTTCTTC. The chain is built from TRBV11-2 and TRBJ2-1, with TRBD2 identical over 7 bases. Germline-derived CDR1 and CDR2 are SGHAT and FQNNGV. The CDR3 runs to 17 residues. J was trimmed by 0 bases and V by 0 bases; bases with no gene match: 5.

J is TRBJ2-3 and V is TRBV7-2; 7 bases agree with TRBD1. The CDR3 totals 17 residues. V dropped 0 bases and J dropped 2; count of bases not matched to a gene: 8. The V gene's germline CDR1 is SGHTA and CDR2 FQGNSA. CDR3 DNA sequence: TGTGCCAGCAGCTTAGCGGGGACAGCATTTTCCACAGATACGCAGTATTTT. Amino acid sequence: CASSLAGTAFSTDTQYF.

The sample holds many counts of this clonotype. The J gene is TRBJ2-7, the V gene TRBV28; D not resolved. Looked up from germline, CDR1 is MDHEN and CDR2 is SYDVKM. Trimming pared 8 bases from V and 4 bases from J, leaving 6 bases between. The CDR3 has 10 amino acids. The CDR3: CASGRYEQYF. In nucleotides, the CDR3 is TGTGCCAGCGGACGATACGAGCAGTACTTC.

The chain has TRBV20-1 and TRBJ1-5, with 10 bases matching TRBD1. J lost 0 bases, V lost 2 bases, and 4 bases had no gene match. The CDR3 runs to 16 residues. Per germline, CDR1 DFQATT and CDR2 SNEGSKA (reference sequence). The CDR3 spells CSARTDRGPSNQPQHF. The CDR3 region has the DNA TGCAGTGCTAGAACCGACAGGGGGCCTAGCAATCAGCCCCAGCATTTT.

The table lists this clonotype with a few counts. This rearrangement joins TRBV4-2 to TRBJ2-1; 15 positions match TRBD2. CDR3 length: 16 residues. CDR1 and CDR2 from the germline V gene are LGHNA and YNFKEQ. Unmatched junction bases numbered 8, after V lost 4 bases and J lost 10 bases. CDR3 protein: CASSLTGLAGGREQFF. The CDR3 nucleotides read TGTGCCAGCAGCCTTACGGGACTAGCGGGGGGTAGGGAGCAGTTCTTC.

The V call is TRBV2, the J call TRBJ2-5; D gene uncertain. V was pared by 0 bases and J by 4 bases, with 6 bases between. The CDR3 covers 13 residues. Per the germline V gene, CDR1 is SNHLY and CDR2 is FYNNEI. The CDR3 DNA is TGTGCCAGCAGTGAAGCCCCGGTAGAGACCCAGTACTTC. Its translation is CASSEAPVETQYF.

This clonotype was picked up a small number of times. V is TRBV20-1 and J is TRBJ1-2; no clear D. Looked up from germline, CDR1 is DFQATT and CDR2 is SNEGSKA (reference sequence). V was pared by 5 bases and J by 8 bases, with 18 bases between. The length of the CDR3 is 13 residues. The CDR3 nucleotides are TGCAGTGCTCGGACCCCGTTAGAAGAGGGCTACACCTTC. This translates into CSARTPLEEGYTF.

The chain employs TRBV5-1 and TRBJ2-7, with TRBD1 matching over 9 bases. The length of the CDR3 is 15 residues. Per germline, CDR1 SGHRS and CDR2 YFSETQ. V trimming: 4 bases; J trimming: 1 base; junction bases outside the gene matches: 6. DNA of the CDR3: TGCGCCAGCAGCCGGACAGGGGAGATTTCCTACGAGCAGTACTTC. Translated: CASSRTGEISYEQYF.

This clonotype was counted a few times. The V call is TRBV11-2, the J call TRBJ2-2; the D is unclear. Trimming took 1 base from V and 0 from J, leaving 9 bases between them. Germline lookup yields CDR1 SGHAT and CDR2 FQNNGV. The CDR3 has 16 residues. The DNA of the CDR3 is TGTGCCAGCAGCTTAGTCGCTACAGCGAACACCGGGGAGCTGTTTTTT. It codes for CASSLVATANTGELFF.

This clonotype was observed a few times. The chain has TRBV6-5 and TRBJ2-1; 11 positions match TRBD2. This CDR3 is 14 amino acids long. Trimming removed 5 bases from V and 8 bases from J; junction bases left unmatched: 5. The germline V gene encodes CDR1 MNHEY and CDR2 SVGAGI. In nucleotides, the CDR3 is TGTGCCAGCAGTGCTAGCGGGGGGCGACATGAGCAGTTCTTC. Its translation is CASSASGGRHEQFF.

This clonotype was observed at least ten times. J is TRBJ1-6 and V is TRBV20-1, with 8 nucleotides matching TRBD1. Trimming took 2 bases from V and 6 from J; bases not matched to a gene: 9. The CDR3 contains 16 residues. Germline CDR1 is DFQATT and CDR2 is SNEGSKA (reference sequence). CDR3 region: CSARRLTGASNSPLHF. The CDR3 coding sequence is TGCAGTGCTAGACGGTTGACAGGGGCCTCTAATTCACCCCTCCACTTT.

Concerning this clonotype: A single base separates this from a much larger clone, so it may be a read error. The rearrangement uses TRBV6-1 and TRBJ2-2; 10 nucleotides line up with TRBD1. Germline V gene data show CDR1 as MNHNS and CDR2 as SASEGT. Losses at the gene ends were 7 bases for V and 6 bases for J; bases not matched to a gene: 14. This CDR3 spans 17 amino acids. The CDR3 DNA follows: TGTGCCAGCAAGGAGGACAGGGGGTCTTCTATCGCCGGGGAGCTGTTTTTT. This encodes CASKEDRGSSIAGELFF.

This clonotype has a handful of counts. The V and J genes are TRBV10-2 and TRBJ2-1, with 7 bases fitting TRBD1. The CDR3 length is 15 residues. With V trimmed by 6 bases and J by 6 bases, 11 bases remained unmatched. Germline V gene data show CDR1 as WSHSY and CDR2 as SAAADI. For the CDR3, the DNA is TGCGCCAGCAGCTACTCGGGACAGTTTTCCAATGAGCAGTTCTTC. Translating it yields CASSYSGQFSNEQFF.

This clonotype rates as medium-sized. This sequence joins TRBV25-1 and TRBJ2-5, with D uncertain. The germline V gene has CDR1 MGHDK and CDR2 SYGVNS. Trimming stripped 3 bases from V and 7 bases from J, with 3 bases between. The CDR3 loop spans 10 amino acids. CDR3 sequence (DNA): TGTGCCAGCAGTGACGGGACCCAGTACTTC. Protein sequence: CASSDGTQYF.

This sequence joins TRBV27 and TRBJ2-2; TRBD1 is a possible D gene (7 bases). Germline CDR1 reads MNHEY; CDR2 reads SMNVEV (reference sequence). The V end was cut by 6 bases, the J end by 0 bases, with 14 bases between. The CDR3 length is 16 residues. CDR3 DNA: TGTGCCAGCAGCCGCCGCGGGACAGCGAACACCGGGGAGCTGTTTTTT. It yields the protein CASSRRGTANTGELFF.